This T cell receptor beta chain comes out of a study of cytomegalovirus exposure and HLA in healthy donors. The study drew the donors from its approximately 110-subject validation cohort, separate from the roughly 670-subject first cohort. Produced via immunoSEQ multiplex PCR; TCRdb's table is partial and in-frame only. The sample holds about 65,000 clones, around 90% seen once. This CDR3 spans 17 amino acids. Per the germline V gene, CDR1 is SGHRS and CDR2 is YFSETQ. The junction had 13 bases not matched to a gene; V was cut back by 2 bases and J by 4 bases. As to this clone: Its antigen is unidentified.

Findings and limits, study-wide: A list of 164 TCR beta chains associated with cytomegalovirus was given.

Sequenced input: PBMCs. The sequence was obtained from a woman aged 18-29 years in good health and CMV-seronegative. The J gene is TRBJ2-7, the V gene TRBV5-1, with 9 nucleotides matching TRBD2. The CDR3 nucleotides read TGCGCCAGCAGCTTTAACTCGATTCTAGCGGGACAATACGAGCAGTACTTC. It specifies CASSFNSILAGQYEQYF.